The clone carrying this TCR beta chain is a singleton in its sample. Its antigen is as yet unknown. These data originate in a study of shared clonotypes between healthy human individuals. Method: immunoSEQ multiplex PCR; TCRdb's copy keeps in-frame clones and lacks some. In the table there are 300,000 to 400,000 clones, approximately 79% of which are singletons. Trimming removed 3 bases from V and 2 bases from J, with 9 bases in between. The CDR3 runs to 14 residues. Germline CDR1 is SGHTA and CDR2 is FQGTGA. General study points: Apart from blood, nothing was sampled; tissue repertoires likely differ. Naive subsets tended to show greater estimated richness than memory subsets. Few donors limited the genetic and exposure-history diversity represented. Depth of sequencing was expected to influence donor clonotype sharing.

The chain carries TRBV7-3 and TRBJ2-3, with D possibly matching TRBD2 (6 bases). The specimen sequenced was memory CD4+ T cells sorted from blood. The subset here: CD45RA-negative fraction. The origin of this receptor is a young man in good health. The CDR3 sequence: CASSFTRDTDTQYF. In DNA, the CDR3 is TGTGCCAGCAGCTTTACGCGGGACACAGATACGCAGTATTTT.